This TCR beta chain is from a study of shared clonotypes between healthy human individuals. Study in general: Those who served as donors were a couple of women and a few men between the ages of 18 and 49.

The authors sequenced unsorted PBMC DNA on ten immunoSEQ deep assay plates. The table came from immunoSEQ multiplex PCR; TCRdb's copy has only in-frame clones and leaves some out. The profile covers about half a million clones, with approximately 77% appearing a single time and 12% taken by the ten largest. Of note for this clone: Its antigen is still unknown.

This CDR3 is built from 11 residues. J lost 4 bases, V lost 8 bases, and 2 bases had no gene match. The V gene's germline CDR1 is MNHNS and CDR2 SASEGT. Study-wide results and caveats: Represented diversity, genetic and exposure-history alike, was limited by few donors.

The TCR originated in a middle-aged woman in good health. Some clones in this sample may be carry-over from other donors' samples. The chain recombines TRBV6-1 with TRBJ2-7; 7 bases agree with TRBD2. Source material: PBMCs. In nucleotides, the CDR3 is TGTGCCAGCGTGCGGGGGTACGAGCAGTACTTC. Its protein product is CASVRGYEQYF.